This T cell receptor beta chain was captured by sequencing in a study of T cell changes during pregnancy in multiple sclerosis. The protocol was immunoSEQ multiplex PCR, while the TCRdb copy is restricted to in-frame clones and leaves out a portion. Of around 52,000 clones listed, 92% are singletons. The source is a female donor with multiple sclerosis, enrolled in a pregnancy study. Sequencing used CD4+ T cells from peripheral blood mononuclear cells, obtained in the second trimester of pregnancy.

CDR3 sequence (DNA): TGCGCCAGCAGCTTGGATGCGGGGGCCGGGGGCTATGGCTACACCTTC. Amino acid sequence: CASSLDAGAGGYGYTF. The V call is TRBV5-1, the J call TRBJ1-2; tentatively, D is TRBD1 (6 bases). Trimming left V 0 bases short and J 4 bases short, with 16 bases between. The CDR3 is 16 amino acids. The germline V gene has CDR1 SGHRS and CDR2 YFSETQ.